One and the same sample provided the 6 T cell receptor beta chains below, sequenced in a study of OX40 agonist ivuxolimab in advanced cancers. Clones were sequenced by immunoSEQ multiplex PCR, and TCRdb holds only the in-frame ones, with some missing. The sample has tens of thousands of clones, 91% seen once. The sample consisted of CD4+ or CD8+ T cells sorted from blood, taken in a trial of the OX40 agonist ivuxolimab. All receptors come from an adult with an advanced solid tumor such as melanoma, head and neck, liver or kidney cancer.

This rearrangement joins TRBV15 to TRBJ2-3; D not certain. V was clipped by 1 base and J by 5 bases, with 10 bases between them. The germline gives CDR1 LNHNV, CDR2 YYDKDF (reference sequence). The CDR3 is made up of 14 amino acids. CDR3 residues: CATSRVGYGDTQYF. CDR3 nucleotides: TGTGCCACCAGCAGAGTCGGATATGGAGATACGCAGTATTTT.

This clone came up once. V is TRBV7-9 and J is TRBJ2-3; 8 bases are shared with TRBD2. The CDR3 runs 15 residues. Germline V CDR1 and CDR2: SEHNR, FQNEAQ (reference sequence). The trim removed 1 base at V and 6 bases at J, leaving 6 bases unmatched. CDR3 loop: CASSLGVTSVDTQYF. The CDR3 DNA follows: TGTGCCAGCAGCTTAGGAGTGACTAGCGTTGATACGCAGTATTTT.

This clone was picked up one time. The chain combines TRBV27 with TRBJ2-5; 10 positions match TRBD1. The DNA end is a closer match to TRBJ2-7, so the J assignment may be wrong. CDR1 and CDR2 (germline): MNHEY, SMNVEV (reference sequence). The CDR3 totals 13 residues. The CDR3: CASSTGTGDEQYF. In DNA, the CDR3 is TGTGCCAGCAGTACCGGGACAGGGGACGAGCAGTACTTC.

The chain recombines TRBV30 with TRBJ1-5; D gene unclear. The length of the CDR3 is 14 residues. V was cut by 8 bases and J by 0 bases, with 14 bases left in between. Germline CDR1 and CDR2: GTSNPN and SVGIG (reference sequence). The CDR3 DNA reads TGTGCCGCGGGTACGGAAAATAGCAATCAGCCCCAGCATTTT. Translated, it gives CAAGTENSNQPQHF.

This clone was recorded once. The rearrangement uses TRBV28 and TRBJ1-6; 8 nucleotides line up with TRBD1. This CDR3 contains 16 residues. CDR1 is MDHEN and CDR2 is SYDVKM in the germline V gene. With V trimmed by 7 bases and J by 3 bases, 8 bases remained unmatched. CDR3 coding DNA: TGTGCCAGCAAAGGGGCAGGGGGCGACTATAATTCACCCCTCCACTTT. Its translation: CASKGAGGDYNSPLHF.

This sequence joins TRBV27 and TRBJ2-7; 9 bases fit TRBD1. CDR3 size: 15 residues. Trimming removed 2 bases from V and 6 bases from J; junction bases left unmatched: 8. Germline CDR1 MNHEY, CDR2 SMNVEV (reference sequence). CDR3 protein: CASSLVGTGLGEQYF. The CDR3 region has the DNA TGTGCCAGCAGTTTAGTAGGGACAGGGTTAGGCGAGCAGTACTTC.